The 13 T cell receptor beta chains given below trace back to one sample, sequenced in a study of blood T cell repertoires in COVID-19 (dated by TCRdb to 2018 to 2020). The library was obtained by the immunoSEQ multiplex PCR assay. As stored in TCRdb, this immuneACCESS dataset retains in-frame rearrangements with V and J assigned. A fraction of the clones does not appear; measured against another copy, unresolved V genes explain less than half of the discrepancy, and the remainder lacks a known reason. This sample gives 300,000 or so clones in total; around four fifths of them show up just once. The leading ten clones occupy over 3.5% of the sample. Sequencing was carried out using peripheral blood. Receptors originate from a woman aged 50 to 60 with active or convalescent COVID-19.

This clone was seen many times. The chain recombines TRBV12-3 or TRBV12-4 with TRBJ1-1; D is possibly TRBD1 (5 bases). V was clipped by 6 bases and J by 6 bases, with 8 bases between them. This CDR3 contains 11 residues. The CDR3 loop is CASSRGAEAFF. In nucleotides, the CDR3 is TGTGCCAGCAGCCGGGGGGCTGAAGCTTTCTTT.

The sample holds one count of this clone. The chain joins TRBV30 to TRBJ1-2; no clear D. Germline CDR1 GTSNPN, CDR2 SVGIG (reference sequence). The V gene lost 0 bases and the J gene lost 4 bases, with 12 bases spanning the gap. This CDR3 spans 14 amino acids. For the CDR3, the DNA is TGTGCCTGGAGTGTAACCCCGGGAGGCTATGGCTACACCTTC. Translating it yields CAWSVTPGGYGYTF. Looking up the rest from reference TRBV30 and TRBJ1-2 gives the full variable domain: SQTIHQWPATLVQPVGSPLSLECTVEGTSNPNLYWYRQAAGRGLQLLFYSVGIGQISSEVPQNLSASRPQDRQFILSSKKLLLSDSGFYLCAWSVTPGGYGYTFGSGTRLTVV.

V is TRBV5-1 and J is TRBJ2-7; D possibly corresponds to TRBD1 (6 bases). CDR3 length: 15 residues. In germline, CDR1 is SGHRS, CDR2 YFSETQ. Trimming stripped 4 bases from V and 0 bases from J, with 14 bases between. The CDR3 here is CASSQGRGSSYEQYF. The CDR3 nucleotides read TGCGCCAGCAGCCAGGGGCGAGGGTCCTCCTACGAGCAGTACTTC.

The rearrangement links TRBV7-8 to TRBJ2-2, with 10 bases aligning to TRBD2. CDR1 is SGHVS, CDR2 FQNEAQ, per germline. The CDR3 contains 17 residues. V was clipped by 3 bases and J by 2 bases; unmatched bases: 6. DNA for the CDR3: TGTGCCAGCAGCTTTGGGTTAGCGGGAGGTAACACCGGGGAGCTGTTTTTT. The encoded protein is CASSFGLAGGNTGELFF.

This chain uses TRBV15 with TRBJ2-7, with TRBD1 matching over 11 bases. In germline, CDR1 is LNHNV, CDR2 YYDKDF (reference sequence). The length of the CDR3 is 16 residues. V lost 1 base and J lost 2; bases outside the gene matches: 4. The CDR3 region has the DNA TGTGCCACCAGCAGAGTACCGGGACAGGGGGCCTACGAGCAGTACTTC. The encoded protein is CATSRVPGQGAYEQYF. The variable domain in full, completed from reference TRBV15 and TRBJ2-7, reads DAMVIQNPRYQVTQFGKPVTLSCSQTLNHNVMYWYQQKSSQAPKLLFHYYDKDFNNEADTPDNFQSRRPNTSFCFLDIRSPGLGDTAMYLCATSRVPGQGAYEQYFGPGTRLTVT.

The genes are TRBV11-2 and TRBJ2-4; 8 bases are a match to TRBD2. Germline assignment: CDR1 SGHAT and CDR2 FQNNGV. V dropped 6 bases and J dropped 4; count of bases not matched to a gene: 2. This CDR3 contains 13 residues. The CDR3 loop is CASSPSGKNIQYF. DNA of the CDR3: TGTGCCAGCAGTCCTAGCGGGAAAAACATTCAGTACTTC.

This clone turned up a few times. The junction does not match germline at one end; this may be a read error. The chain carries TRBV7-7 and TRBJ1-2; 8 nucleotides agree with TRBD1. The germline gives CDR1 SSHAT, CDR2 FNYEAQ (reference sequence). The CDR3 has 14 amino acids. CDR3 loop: CASSPGQGLYGYTF. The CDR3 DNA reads TGTGCTAGCAGTCCCGGACAGGGCCTCTATGGCTACACCTTC.

In DNA, the CDR3 is TGTGCCTGGGGACAGTCAATTAACTATGGCTACACCTTC. Translating it yields CAWGQSINYGYTF. The V gene is TRBV30, the J gene TRBJ1-2; D perhaps matches TRBD1 (6 bases). The CDR3 is 13 amino acids. Trimming took 5 bases from V and 1 from J, leaving 11 bases between them. Per germline, CDR1 GTSNPN and CDR2 SVGIG (reference sequence).

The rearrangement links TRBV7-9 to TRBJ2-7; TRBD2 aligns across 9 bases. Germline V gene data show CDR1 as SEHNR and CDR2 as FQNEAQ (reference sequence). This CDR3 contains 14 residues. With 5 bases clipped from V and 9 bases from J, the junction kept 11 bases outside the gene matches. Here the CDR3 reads CASSLEVAGVRQYF. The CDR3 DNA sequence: TGTGCCAGCAGCCTCGAGGTAGCGGGAGTACGGCAGTACTTC. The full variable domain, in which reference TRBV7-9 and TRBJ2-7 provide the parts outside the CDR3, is DTGVSQNPRHKITKRGQNVTFRCDPISEHNRLYWYRQTLGQGPEFLTYFQNEAQLEKSRLLSDRFSAERPKGSFSTLEIQRTEQGDSAMYLCASSLEVAGVRQYFGPGTRLTVT.

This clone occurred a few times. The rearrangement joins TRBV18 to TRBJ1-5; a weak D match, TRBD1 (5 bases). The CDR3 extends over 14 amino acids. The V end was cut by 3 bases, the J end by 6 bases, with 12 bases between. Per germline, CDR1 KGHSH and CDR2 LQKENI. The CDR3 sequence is CASSPGGVSQPQHF. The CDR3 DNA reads TGTGCCAGCTCACCCGGGGGGGTTAGTCAGCCCCAGCATTTT.

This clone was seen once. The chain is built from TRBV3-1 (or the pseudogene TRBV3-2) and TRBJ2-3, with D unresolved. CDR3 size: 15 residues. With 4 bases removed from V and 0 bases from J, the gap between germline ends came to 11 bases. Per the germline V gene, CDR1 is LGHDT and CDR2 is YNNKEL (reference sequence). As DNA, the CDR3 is TGTGCCAGCAGCCGTTACGGTGCTAGCACAGATACGCAGTATTTT. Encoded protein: CASSRYGASTDTQYF.

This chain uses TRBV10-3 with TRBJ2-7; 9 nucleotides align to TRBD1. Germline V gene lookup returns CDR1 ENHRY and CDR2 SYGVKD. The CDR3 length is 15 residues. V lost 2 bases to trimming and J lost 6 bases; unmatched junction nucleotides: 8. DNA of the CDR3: TGTGCCATCAGTGAGCCGGGACAGGGCCCCCTCGAGCAGTACTTC. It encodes CAISEPGQGPLEQYF.

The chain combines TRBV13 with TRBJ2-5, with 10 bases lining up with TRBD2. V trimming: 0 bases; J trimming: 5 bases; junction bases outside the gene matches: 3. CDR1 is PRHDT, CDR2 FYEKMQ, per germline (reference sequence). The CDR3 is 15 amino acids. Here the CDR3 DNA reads TGTGCCAGCAGCTTAGGGCTAGCGGGAGTGGAGACCCAGTACTTC. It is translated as CASSLGLAGVETQYF.